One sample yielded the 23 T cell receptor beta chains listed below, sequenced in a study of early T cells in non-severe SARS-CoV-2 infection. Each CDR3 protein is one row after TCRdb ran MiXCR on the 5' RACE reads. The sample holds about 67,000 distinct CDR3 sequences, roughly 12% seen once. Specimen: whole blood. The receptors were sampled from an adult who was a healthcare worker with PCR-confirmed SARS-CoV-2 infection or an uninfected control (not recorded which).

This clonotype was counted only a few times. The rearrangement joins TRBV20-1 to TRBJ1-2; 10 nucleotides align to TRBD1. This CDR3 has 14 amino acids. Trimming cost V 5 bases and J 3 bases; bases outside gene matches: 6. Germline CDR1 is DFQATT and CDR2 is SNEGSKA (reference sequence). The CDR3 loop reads CSAGRQGAYYGYTF. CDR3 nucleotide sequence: TGCAGTGCTGGAAGACAGGGGGCCTACTATGGCTACACCTTC.

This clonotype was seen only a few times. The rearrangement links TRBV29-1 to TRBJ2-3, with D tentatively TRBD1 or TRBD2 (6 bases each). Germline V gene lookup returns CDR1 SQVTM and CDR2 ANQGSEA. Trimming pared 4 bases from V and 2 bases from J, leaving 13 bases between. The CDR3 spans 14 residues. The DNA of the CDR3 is TGCAGCGTTGTTAGGGGGGCTTCCACAGATACGCAGTATTTT. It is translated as CSVVRGASTDTQYF.

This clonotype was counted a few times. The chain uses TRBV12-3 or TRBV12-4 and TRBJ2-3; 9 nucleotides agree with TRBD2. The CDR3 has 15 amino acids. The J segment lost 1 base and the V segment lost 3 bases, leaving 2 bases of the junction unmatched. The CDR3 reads CASSFRTSGTDTQYF. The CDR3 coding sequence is TGTGCCAGCAGTTTCCGGACTAGCGGCACAGATACGCAGTATTTT.

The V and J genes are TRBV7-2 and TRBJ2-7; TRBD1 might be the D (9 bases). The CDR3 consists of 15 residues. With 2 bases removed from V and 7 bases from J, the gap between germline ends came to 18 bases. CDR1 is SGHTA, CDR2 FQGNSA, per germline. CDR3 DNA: TGTGCCAGCAGCTTAAAAGGGACAGGGACTAGGGAGCAGTACTTC. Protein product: CASSLKGTGTREQYF.

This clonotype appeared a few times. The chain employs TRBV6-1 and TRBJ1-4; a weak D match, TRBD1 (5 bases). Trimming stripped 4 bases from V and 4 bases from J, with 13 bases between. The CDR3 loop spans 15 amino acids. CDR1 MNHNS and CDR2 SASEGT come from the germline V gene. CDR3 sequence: CASSGTGASNEKLFF. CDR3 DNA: TGTGCCAGCAGTGGAACTGGGGCGAGTAATGAAAAACTGTTTTTT.

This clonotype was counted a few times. CDR3 residues: CSVRNTEAFF. The DNA for the CDR3 is TGCAGCGTTCGGAACACTGAAGCTTTCTTT. The chain is built from TRBV29-1 and TRBJ1-1; D remains unclear. The V gene lost 5 bases and the J gene lost 1 base, with 2 bases spanning the gap. CDR1 and CDR2 from the germline V gene are SQVTM and ANQGSEA. CDR3 length: 10 amino acids.

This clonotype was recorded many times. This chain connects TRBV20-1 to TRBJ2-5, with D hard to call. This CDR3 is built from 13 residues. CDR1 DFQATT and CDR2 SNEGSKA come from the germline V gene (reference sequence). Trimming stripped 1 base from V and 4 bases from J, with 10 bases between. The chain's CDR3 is CSARAMSAETQYF. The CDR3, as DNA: TGCAGTGCTAGAGCGATGAGCGCAGAGACCCAGTACTTC.

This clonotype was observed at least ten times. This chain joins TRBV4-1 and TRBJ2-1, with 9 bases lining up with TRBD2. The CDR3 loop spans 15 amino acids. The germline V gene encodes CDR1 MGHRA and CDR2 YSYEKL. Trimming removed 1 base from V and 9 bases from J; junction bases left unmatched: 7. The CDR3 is CASSQVFSGSGEQFF. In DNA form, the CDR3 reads TGCGCCAGCAGCCAAGTGTTTAGCGGGAGTGGTGAGCAGTTCTTC.

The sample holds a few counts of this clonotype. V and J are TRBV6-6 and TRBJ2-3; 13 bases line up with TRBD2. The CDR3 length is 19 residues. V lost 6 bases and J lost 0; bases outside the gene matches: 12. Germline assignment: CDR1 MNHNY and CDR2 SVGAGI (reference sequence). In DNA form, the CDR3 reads TGTGCCAGCAGGGGGACTAGCGGGATTCAAGGATCAAGCACAGATACGCAGTATTTT. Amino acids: CASRGTSGIQGSSTDTQYF.

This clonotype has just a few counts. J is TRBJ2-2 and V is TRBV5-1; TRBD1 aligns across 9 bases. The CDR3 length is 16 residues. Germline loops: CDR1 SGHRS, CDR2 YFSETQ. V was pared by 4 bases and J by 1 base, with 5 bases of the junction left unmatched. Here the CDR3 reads CASSPGTGWNTGELFF. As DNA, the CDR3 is TGCGCCAGCAGCCCCGGGACAGGGTGGAACACCGGGGAGCTGTTTTTT.

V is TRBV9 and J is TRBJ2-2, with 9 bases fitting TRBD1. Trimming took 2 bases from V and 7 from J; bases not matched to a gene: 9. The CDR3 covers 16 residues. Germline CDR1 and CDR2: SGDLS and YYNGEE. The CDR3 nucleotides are TGTGCCAGCAGCGTGCACAGGGGGCGATTAGGCGGGGAGCTGTTTTTT. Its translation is CASSVHRGRLGGELFF.

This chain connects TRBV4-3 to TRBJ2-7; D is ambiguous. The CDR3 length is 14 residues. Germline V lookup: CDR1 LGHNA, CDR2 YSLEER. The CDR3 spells CPSPGCSSIYEQYF. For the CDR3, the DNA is TGCCCCTCTCCCGGCTGCTCATCGATTTACGAGCAGTACTTC.

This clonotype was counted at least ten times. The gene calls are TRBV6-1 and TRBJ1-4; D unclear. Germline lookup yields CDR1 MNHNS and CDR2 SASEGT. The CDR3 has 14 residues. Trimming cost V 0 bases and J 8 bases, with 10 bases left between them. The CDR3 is CASSEALAGEKLFF. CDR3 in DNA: TGTGCCAGCAGTGAAGCGCTTGCGGGGGAAAAACTGTTTTTT.

In nucleotides, the CDR3 is TGCAGTGCTCCCGAAAATGAAAAACTGTTTTTT. Protein product: CSAPENEKLFF. V gene TRBV20-1 combines with J gene TRBJ1-4; D is uncertain. The germline V and J ends were trimmed by 5 bases and 5 bases, with 6 bases remaining between them. This CDR3 comprises 11 residues. Per germline, CDR1 DFQATT and CDR2 SNEGSKA (reference sequence).

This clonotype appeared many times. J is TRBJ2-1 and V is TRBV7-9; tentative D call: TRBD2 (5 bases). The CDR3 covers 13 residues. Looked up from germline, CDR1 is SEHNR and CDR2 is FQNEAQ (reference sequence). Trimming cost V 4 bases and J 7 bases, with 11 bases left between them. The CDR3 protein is CASSYSSGNEQFF. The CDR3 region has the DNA TGTGCCAGCAGCTACAGCTCGGGGAATGAGCAGTTCTTC.

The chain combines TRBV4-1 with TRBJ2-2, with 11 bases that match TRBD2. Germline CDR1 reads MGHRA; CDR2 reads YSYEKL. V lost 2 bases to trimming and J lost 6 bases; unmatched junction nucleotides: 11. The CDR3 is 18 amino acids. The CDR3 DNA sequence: TGCGCCAGCAGCCAATCCGAGATAGCGGGAGGGCTGGCCGGGGAGCTGTTTTTT. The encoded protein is CASSQSEIAGGLAGELFF.

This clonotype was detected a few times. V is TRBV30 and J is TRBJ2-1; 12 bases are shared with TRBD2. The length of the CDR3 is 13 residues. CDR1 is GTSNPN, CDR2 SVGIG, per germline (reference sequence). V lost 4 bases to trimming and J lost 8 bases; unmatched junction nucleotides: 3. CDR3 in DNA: TGTGCCTGGAACCGACTAGCGGGAGATGAGCAGTTCTTC. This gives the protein CAWNRLAGDEQFF.

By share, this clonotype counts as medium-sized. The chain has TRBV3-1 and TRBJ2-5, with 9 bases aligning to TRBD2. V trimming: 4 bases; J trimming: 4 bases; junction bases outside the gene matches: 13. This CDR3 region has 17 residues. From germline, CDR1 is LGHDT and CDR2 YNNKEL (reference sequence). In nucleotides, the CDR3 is TGTGCCAGCAGCCCCCAGACTAGCGGCTTGGGGACAGAGACCCAGTACTTC. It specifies CASSPQTSGLGTETQYF.

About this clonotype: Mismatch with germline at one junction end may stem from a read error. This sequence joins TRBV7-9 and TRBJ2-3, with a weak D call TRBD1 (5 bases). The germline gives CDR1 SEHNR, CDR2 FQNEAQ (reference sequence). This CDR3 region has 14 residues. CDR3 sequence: CASSMQDITHTQYF. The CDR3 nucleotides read TGTGCCAGCAGCATGCAGGACATCACACATACGCAGTATTTT.

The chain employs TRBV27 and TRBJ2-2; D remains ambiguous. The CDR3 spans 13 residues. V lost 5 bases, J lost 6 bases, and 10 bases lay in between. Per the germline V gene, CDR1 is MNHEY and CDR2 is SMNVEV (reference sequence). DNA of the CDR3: TGTGCCAGCAGTATAGGGCTTTCCGGGGAGCTGTTTTTT. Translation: CASSIGLSGELFF.

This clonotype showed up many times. CDR3 in DNA: TGTGCCAGCAGCACCGAAATGGGGACTGAAGCTTTCTTT. This gives the protein CASSTEMGTEAFF. The rearrangement links TRBV6-6 to TRBJ1-1, with D uncertain. The germline V and J ends were trimmed by 6 bases and 5 bases, with 13 bases remaining between them. The CDR3 has 13 residues. CDR1 MNHNY and CDR2 SVGAGI come from the germline V gene (reference sequence).

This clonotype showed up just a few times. The CDR3 sequence is CASSQGPRAEAFF. For the CDR3, the DNA is TGTGCCAGCAGCCAGGGTCCTCGGGCTGAAGCTTTCTTT. The genes are TRBV21-1 and TRBJ1-1. TRBV21-1 counts as a pseudogene. The CDR3 runs to 13 residues.

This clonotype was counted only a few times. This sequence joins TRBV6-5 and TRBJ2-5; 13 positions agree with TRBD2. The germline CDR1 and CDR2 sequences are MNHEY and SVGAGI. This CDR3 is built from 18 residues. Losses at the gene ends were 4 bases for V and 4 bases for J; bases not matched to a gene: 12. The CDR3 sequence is CASSSRLAGGGVGETQYF. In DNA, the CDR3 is TGTGCCAGCAGTTCCCGACTAGCGGGGGGCGGTGTTGGAGAGACCCAGTACTTC.